This TCR beta chain was sequenced during a study of tumor and adjacent non-tumor tissue in lung cancer. Findings and caveats of the study: Tumor tissue had significantly higher TCR diversity than normal lung.

About this clonotype itself: Antigen unknown. Given a much more abundant clone one base away, this may be a read error.

The template was RNA from unsorted bulk tissue. Between August and November 2014, newly diagnosed, chemotherapy-naive lung cancer patients underwent thoracic surgery in China. The library came from three nested PCR rounds adapted from ARM-PCR protocols. TCRdb used MiXCR to reprocess the multiplex PCR reads, holding one entry per CDR3 protein. The repertoire holds under 250,000 distinct CDR3 sequences, with 70% to 75% as singletons. The TCR originated in a man between 60 and 75 years old with non-small cell lung cancer. The sequencing input was lung tumor tissue.

The CDR3 DNA is TGTCCCAGCAGTAAAACCGACAGGCATCACACTGAAGCTTTCTTT. The encoded protein is CPSSKTDRHHTEAFF. The gene calls are TRBV6-2 or TRBV6-3 and TRBJ1-1, with D possibly being TRBD1 (6 bases). The V gene's germline CDR1 is MNHEY and CDR2 SVGEGT. This CDR3 is built from 15 residues.